Detailed here is one TCR beta chain. The V and J ends lost 2 bases and 4 bases, in that order; junction bases with no gene match: 11. CDR1 MNHEY and CDR2 SMNVEV come from the germline V gene (reference sequence). The CDR3 spans 18 residues. These data belong to a study of blood T cell repertoires in COVID-19. Assay used: immunoSEQ multiplex PCR; TCRdb lists only in-frame clones, some missing. The sample carries hundreds of thousands of clones, roughly 87% recorded once. V is TRBV27 and J is TRBJ2-5; 12 bases match TRBD2. This TCR came from a human donor in a cohort sampled during active COVID-19. The sequenced material came from peripheral blood. The CDR3 reads CASSLGLAGGPRLETQYF. CDR3 DNA: TGTGCCAGCAGTTTAGGGCTAGCGGGAGGGCCAAGGTTAGAGACCCAGTACTTC.